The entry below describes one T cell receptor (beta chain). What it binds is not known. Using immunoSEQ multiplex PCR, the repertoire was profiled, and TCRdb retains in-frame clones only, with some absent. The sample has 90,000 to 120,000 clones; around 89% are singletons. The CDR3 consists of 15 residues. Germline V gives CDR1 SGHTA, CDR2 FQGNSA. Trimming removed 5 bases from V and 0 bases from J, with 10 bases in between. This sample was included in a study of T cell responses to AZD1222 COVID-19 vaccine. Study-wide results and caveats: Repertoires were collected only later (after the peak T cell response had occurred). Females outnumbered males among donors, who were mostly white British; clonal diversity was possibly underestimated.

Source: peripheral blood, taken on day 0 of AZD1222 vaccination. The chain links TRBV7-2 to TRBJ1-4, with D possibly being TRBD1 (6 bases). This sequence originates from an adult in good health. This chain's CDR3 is CASSLQGTTNEKLFF. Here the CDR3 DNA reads TGTGCCAGCAGCCTACAGGGTACAACTAATGAAAAACTGTTTTTT. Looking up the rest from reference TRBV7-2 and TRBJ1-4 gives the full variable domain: GAGVSQSPSNKVTEKGKDVELRCDPISGHTALYWYRQSLGQGLEFLIYFQGNSAPDKSGLPSDRFSAERTGGSVSTLTIQRTQQEDSAVYLCASSLQGTTNEKLFFGSGTQLSVL.